These 32 T cell receptor beta chains were sequenced from one sample in a study of blood T cell repertoires in COVID-19. Sequencing was performed with immunoSEQ multiplex PCR; in TCRdb, only in-frame clones are kept and a portion is missing. The data contain approximately 110,000 clones, around 84% of them seen just once; the ten biggest clones take up 15% to 19%. Sequencing input: peripheral blood. The receptors here all came from a woman older than 75 with acute or convalescent COVID-19.

The genes are TRBV5-1 and TRBJ2-1; 8 bases fit TRBD1. Unmatched junction bases numbered 5, after V lost 4 bases and J lost 8 bases. CDR1 is SGHRS, CDR2 YFSETQ, per germline. The CDR3 has 13 residues. The CDR3 region is CASSPGTGDEQFF. As DNA, the CDR3 is TGCGCCAGCAGCCCGGGGACAGGCGATGAGCAGTTCTTC.

The CDR3 DNA follows: TGTGCCAGTAGTACGCAACAGGGGAATCAGCCCCAGCATTTT. This translates into CASSTQQGNQPQHF. The chain is built from TRBV19 and TRBJ1-5; 7 bases agree with TRBD1. The J segment lost 4 bases and the V segment lost 4 bases, leaving 4 bases of the junction unmatched. CDR1 and CDR2 (germline): LNHDA, SQIVND (reference sequence). This CDR3 spans 14 amino acids.

This clone has only a few counts. V is TRBV10-3 and J is TRBJ1-2; 11 bases are a match to TRBD1. Germline-derived CDR1 and CDR2 are ENHRY and SYGVKD. V shed 3 bases and J 5 bases; nucleotides not matched to a gene: 11. The CDR3 has 17 amino acids. CDR3 sequence reads: CAISDILGQGAAYGYTF. The CDR3, as DNA: TGTGCCATCAGTGACATTTTAGGACAGGGGGCGGCGTATGGCTACACCTTC.

The chain joins TRBV6-5 to TRBJ2-7; possible D gene TRBD1, 6 bases. From germline, CDR1 is MNHEY and CDR2 SVGAGI. The V gene lost 6 bases and the J gene lost 2 bases, with 11 bases spanning the gap. This CDR3 spans 13 amino acids. In DNA form, the CDR3 reads TGTGCCAGCAGGAGACAGGCGACCTACGAGCAGTACGTC. Protein product: CASRRQATYEQYV.

The J gene is TRBJ1-4, the V gene TRBV7-2; possible D gene TRBD1, 6 bases. Germline CDR1 is SGHTA and CDR2 is FQGNSA. This CDR3 has 15 residues. V lost 5 bases and J lost 4, with 14 bases in between. Here the CDR3 reads CASSLQGGGNEKLFF. CDR3 nucleotide sequence: TGTGCCAGCAGCCTACAGGGAGGGGGTAATGAAAAACTGTTTTTT.

This chain uses TRBV18 with TRBJ2-1, with D tentatively TRBD1 (6 bases). Trimming left V 1 base short and J 3 bases short, with 13 bases between. The V gene's germline CDR1 is KGHSH and CDR2 LQKENI. This CDR3 has 16 residues. The CDR3 DNA reads as TGTGCCAGCTCACCACTCGGACAGTCCGACTACAATGAGCAGTTCTTC. It encodes CASSPLGQSDYNEQFF. The whole variable domain, remainder taken from reference TRBV18 and TRBJ2-1, is NAGVMQNPRHLVRRRGQEARLRCSPMKGHSHVYWYRQLPEEGLKFMVYLQKENIIDESGMPKERFSAEFPKEGPSILRIQQVVRGDSAAYFCASSPLGQSDYNEQFFGPGTRLTVL.

The genes are TRBV29-1 and TRBJ2-1, with 11 bases lining up with TRBD2. The CDR3 covers 14 residues. The V segment lost 6 bases and the J segment 9 bases; nucleotides outside the gene matches: 10. Looked up from germline, CDR1 is SQVTM and CDR2 is ANQGSEA. The CDR3 DNA is TGCAGCGTAACCCGACTAGCGGGATACGGTGAGCAGTTCTTC. Translation: CSVTRLAGYGEQFF.

The chain uses TRBV29-1 and TRBJ2-7; 8 bases are shared with TRBD1. The V gene end was trimmed by 7 bases and the J gene end by 6 bases; junction bases not matched to a gene: 5. The CDR3 is 11 residues long. Germline V gives CDR1 SQVTM, CDR2 ANQGSEA. CDR3: CSGDRGGEQYF. The CDR3 nucleotides read TGCAGCGGCGACAGGGGAGGCGAGCAGTACTTC.

J is TRBJ1-4 and V is TRBV2, with 7 bases identical to TRBD1. Germline V gives CDR1 SNHLY, CDR2 FYNNEI. The CDR3 runs 14 residues. With V trimmed by 6 bases and J by 2 bases, 3 bases remained unmatched. The CDR3 reads CASRMTGTNEKLFF. CDR3 coding DNA: TGTGCCAGCAGGATGACAGGGACTAATGAAAAACTGTTTTTT.

The CDR3 bases are TGCGCCAGCAGCTTGGTCCCTAGCGGGACCTACGAGCAGTACTTC. Its translation is CASSLVPSGTYEQYF. This chain links TRBV5-1 with TRBJ2-7, with 9 nucleotides matching TRBD2. This CDR3 contains 15 residues. V lost 0 bases to trimming and J lost 2 bases; unmatched junction nucleotides: 3. Germline V lookup: CDR1 SGHRS, CDR2 YFSETQ.

The chain carries TRBV10-2 and TRBJ2-7; tentatively, D is TRBD2 (6 bases). Germline V gene data show CDR1 as WSHSY and CDR2 as SAAADI. The CDR3 is 17 residues long. V shed 0 bases and J shed 1 base, with 16 bases lying between them. The CDR3 spells CASSESTSGLRSYEQYV. Written as DNA, the CDR3 is TGCGCCAGCAGTGAGTCGACTTCGGGACTTCGATCCTACGAGCAGTACGTC.

This clone was seen only a few times. The chain links TRBV5-1 to TRBJ2-5, with 10 bases that match TRBD2. V gave up 0 bases and J gave up 3 bases; unmatched junction bases: 5. Germline CDR1 and CDR2: SGHRS and YFSETQ. The CDR3 covers 16 residues. The CDR3 DNA reads as TGCGCCAGCAGCTTGGGCTATCTAGCGGGAGAAGAGACCCAGTACTTC. Amino acids: CASSLGYLAGEETQYF.

This clone has only a few counts. The chain combines TRBV12-3 or TRBV12-4 with TRBJ1-1; D unclear. The V end was cut by 8 bases, the J end by 11 bases, with 21 bases between. The CDR3 runs 13 residues. This CDR3 is CASSNSPRSLAFF. The CDR3 nucleotides are TGTGCCAGCTCAAACTCCCCTCGGAGCTTGGCTTTCTTT.

The V and J genes are TRBV5-4 and TRBJ2-1; 8 bases are a match to TRBD1. This CDR3 is 15 amino acids long. CDR1 is SGHNT and CDR2 is YYREEE in the germline V gene (reference sequence). Losses at the gene ends were 4 bases for V and 1 base for J; bases not matched to a gene: 4. For the CDR3, the DNA is TGTGCCAGCAGCCCGGGACAGGATTCCTACAATGAGCAGTTCTTC. Amino acid sequence: CASSPGQDSYNEQFF.

J is TRBJ1-5 and V is TRBV16, with TRBD1 identical over 11 bases. Per germline, CDR1 KGHSY and CDR2 FQNENV. V trimming: 2 bases; J trimming: 5 bases; junction bases outside the gene matches: 2. This CDR3 spans 15 amino acids. The CDR3 is CASSQRGQGDQPQHF. The DNA of the CDR3 is TGTGCCAGCAGCCAAAGGGGACAGGGGGATCAGCCCCAGCATTTT.

The rearrangement joins TRBV24-1 to TRBJ2-2; TRBD2 agrees at 10 bases. CDR1 KGHDR and CDR2 SFDVKD come from the germline V gene. The CDR3 is made up of 16 amino acids. The trim removed 3 bases at V and 5 bases at J, leaving 5 bases unmatched. In DNA, the CDR3 is TGTGCCACCAGTGATGGTGGGACTAGCGAGACCGGGGAGCTGTTTTTT. It yields the protein CATSDGGTSETGELFF.

V gene TRBV12-5 combines with J gene TRBJ2-1; 11 bases fit TRBD2. Unmatched junction bases numbered 3, after V lost 4 bases and J lost 4 bases. Germline lookup yields CDR1 LGHNT and CDR2 FRNRAP. This CDR3 has 15 amino acids. CDR3 sequence: CASGSLAGGYNEQFF. CDR3 DNA sequence: TGTGCTAGTGGTTCCTTAGCGGGAGGGTACAATGAGCAGTTCTTC.

This clone has only one observation. The genes are TRBV9 and TRBJ1-2; a possible D gene is TRBD1 (6 bases). Germline CDR1 SGDLS, CDR2 YYNGEE. CDR3 length equals 15 residues. Trimming removed 3 bases at V and 3 bases at J, with 15 bases between. This CDR3 is CASSATGQHHYGYTF. In DNA, the CDR3 is TGTGCCAGCAGCGCCACCGGACAGCACCACTATGGCTACACCTTC. Based on the CDR3 plus reference TRBV9 and TRBJ1-2, the full variable domain is DSGVTQTPKHLITATGQRVTLRCSPRSGDLSVYWYQQSLDQGLQFLIQYYNGEERAKGNILERFSAQQFPDLHSELNLSSLELGDSALYFCASSATGQHHYGYTFGSGTRLTVV.

The gene calls are TRBV4-3 and TRBJ1-6, with D uncertain. CDR1 and CDR2 from the germline V gene are LGHNA and YSLEER. V was clipped by 1 base and J by 8 bases, with 6 bases between them. This CDR3 has 13 amino acids. The CDR3 sequence is CASSQGQDSPLHF. The CDR3 nucleotides are TGCGCCAGCAGCCAAGGCCAGGATTCACCCCTCCACTTT.

The count of this clone is one. The chain couples TRBV5-1 to TRBJ2-7; 7 bases align to TRBD2. This CDR3 has 16 residues. The V and J ends lost 2 bases and 4 bases, in that order; junction bases with no gene match: 12. CDR1 and CDR2 (germline): SGHRS, YFSETQ. The CDR3 DNA follows: TGCGCCAGCAGCTTTGGCTCTAGCGGAGGTGGGTACGAGCAGTACTTC. As protein: CASSFGSSGGGYEQYF. The complete variable domain, with remaining parts taken from reference TRBV5-1 and TRBJ2-7, reads KAGVTQTPRYLIKTRGQQVTLSCSPISGHRSVSWYQQTPGQGLQFLFEYFSETQRNKGNFPGRFSGRQFSNSRSEMNVSTLELGDSALYLCASSFGSSGGGYEQYFGPGTRLTVT.

The genes are TRBV5-4 and TRBJ2-7, with a tentative D call TRBD2 (6 bases). The germline V and J ends were trimmed by 6 bases and 6 bases, with 13 bases remaining between them. The length of the CDR3 is 12 residues. In germline, CDR1 is SGHNT, CDR2 YYREEE (reference sequence). CDR3 coding DNA: TGTGCCAGCACCGATCTCGGGGGCGAGCAGTACTTC. It encodes CASTDLGGEQYF.

The chain combines TRBV7-2 with TRBJ1-2; D remains ambiguous. This CDR3 is 12 amino acids long. CDR1 SGHTA and CDR2 FQGNSA come from the germline V gene. The V and J ends lost 3 bases and 4 bases respectively, with 6 bases between them. CDR3 residues: CASSFLGYGYTF. CDR3 DNA: TGTGCCAGCAGCTTCCTAGGCTATGGCTACACCTTC.

This chain connects TRBV11-3 to TRBJ2-3; 10 bases fit TRBD2. The CDR3 has 16 residues. The V gene's germline CDR1 is SGHNT and CDR2 YENEEA. V was pared by 4 bases and J by 1 base, with 5 bases of the junction left unmatched. The CDR3 DNA sequence: TGTGCCAGCAGCTCCCCTAGCGGGAGTGGCACAGATACGCAGTATTTT. This gives the protein CASSSPSGSGTDTQYF.

This clone appeared a single time. The chain recombines TRBV7-2 with TRBJ1-5, with D unresolved. Trimming stripped 1 base from V and 2 bases from J, with 3 bases between. The germline V gene has CDR1 SGHTA and CDR2 FQGNSA. The CDR3 length is 13 residues. The CDR3 DNA sequence: TGTGCCAGCAGCTTAGAGCGCAATCAGCCCCAGCATTTT. Protein: CASSLERNQPQHF.

V gene TRBV6-6 combines with J gene TRBJ2-2; the D gene is possibly TRBD1 (5 bases). CDR1 is MNHNY and CDR2 is SVGAGI in the germline V gene (reference sequence). The CDR3 runs to 14 residues. V shed 3 bases and J shed 6 bases, with 11 bases lying between them. In nucleotides, the CDR3 is TGTGCCAGCAGTTATCTTCAGGGTTCCGGGGAGCTGTTTTTT. It is translated as CASSYLQGSGELFF.

The rearrangement uses TRBV6-4 and TRBJ1-5; 10 positions agree with TRBD1. The V and J ends lost 3 bases and 7 bases, in that order; junction bases with no gene match: 3. CDR1 MRHNA and CDR2 SNTAGT come from the germline V gene. CDR3 length: 14 residues. CDR3 protein: CASSETGGAQPQHF. The CDR3 DNA reads TGTGCCAGCAGTGAGACAGGGGGCGCACAGCCCCAGCATTTT.

This rearrangement joins TRBV7-9 to TRBJ1-3, with D perhaps TRBD1 (6 bases). The V and J ends lost 1 base and 2 bases respectively, with 21 bases between them. The germline V gene has CDR1 SEHNR and CDR2 FQNEAQ (reference sequence). There are 19 residues in the CDR3. The DNA of the CDR3 is TGTGCCAGCAGCTTAGTATGGGGAACGACAGGACAGACTGGAAACACCATATATTTT. As protein: CASSLVWGTTGQTGNTIYF.

This chain connects TRBV5-4 to TRBJ2-1; TRBD2 matches at 9 bases. In germline, CDR1 is SGHNT, CDR2 YYREEE (reference sequence). V was pared by 1 base and J by 3 bases, with 2 bases of the junction left unmatched. The CDR3 is 15 residues long. CDR3 sequence reads: CASSLPSGIYNEQFF. The CDR3 DNA follows: TGTGCCAGCAGCTTGCCTAGCGGGATCTACAATGAGCAGTTCTTC. Based on the CDR3 plus reference TRBV5-4 and TRBJ2-1, the full variable domain is ETGVTQSPTHLIKTRGQQVTLRCSSQSGHNTVSWYQQALGQGPQFIFQYYREEENGRGNFPPRFSGLQFPNYSSELNVNALELDDSALYLCASSLPSGIYNEQFFGPGTRLTVL.

This clone appeared a single time. The V call is TRBV18, the J call TRBJ1-3; TRBD1 agrees at 8 bases. With 5 bases clipped from V and 0 bases from J, the junction kept 6 bases outside the gene matches. This CDR3 comprises 16 residues. Per the germline V gene, CDR1 is KGHSH and CDR2 is LQKENI. This CDR3 reads CASSAGTGTSGNTIYF. As DNA, the CDR3 is TGTGCCAGCTCAGCCGGGACAGGTACCTCTGGAAACACCATATATTTT.

The chain carries TRBV21-1 and TRBJ2-5; the D segment call TRBD2 is taken from the table without a DNA check. TRBV21-1 is reported as a pseudogene. CDR3 size: 17 residues. In nucleotides, the CDR3 is TGTGCCAGCATCAGAGGGACTAGCGGGTTTATACAAGAGACCCAGTACTTC. Its translation is CASIRGTSGFIQETQYF.

There are many counts of this clone. The CDR3 protein is CASGLMSGGANQPQHF. The CDR3 DNA is TGTGCTAGTGGTTTGATGTCCGGGGGGGCAAATCAGCCCCAGCATTTT. The rearrangement joins TRBV12-5 to TRBJ1-5; TRBD1 might be the D (6 bases). This CDR3 has 16 residues. Germline V CDR1 and CDR2: LGHNT, FRNRAP. V lost 2 bases and J 4 bases, leaving 15 bases between the germline ends. Together with reference TRBV12-5 and TRBJ1-5, the CDR3 gives the full variable domain: DARVTQTPRHKVTEMGQEVTMRCQPILGHNTVFWYRQTMMQGLELLAYFRNRAPLDDSGMPKDRFSAEMPDATLATLKIQPSEPRDSAVYFCASGLMSGGANQPQHFGDGTRLSIL.

The genes are TRBV27 and TRBJ2-7; 13 bases map to TRBD2. The V gene end was trimmed by 9 bases and the J gene end by 0 bases; junction bases not matched to a gene: 2. This CDR3 comprises 14 residues. Germline V gene data show CDR1 as MNHEY and CDR2 as SMNVEV (reference sequence). CDR3: CASRTSGSSYEQYV. CDR3 sequence (DNA): TGTGCCAGTCGGACTAGCGGGAGCTCCTACGAGCAGTACGTC.